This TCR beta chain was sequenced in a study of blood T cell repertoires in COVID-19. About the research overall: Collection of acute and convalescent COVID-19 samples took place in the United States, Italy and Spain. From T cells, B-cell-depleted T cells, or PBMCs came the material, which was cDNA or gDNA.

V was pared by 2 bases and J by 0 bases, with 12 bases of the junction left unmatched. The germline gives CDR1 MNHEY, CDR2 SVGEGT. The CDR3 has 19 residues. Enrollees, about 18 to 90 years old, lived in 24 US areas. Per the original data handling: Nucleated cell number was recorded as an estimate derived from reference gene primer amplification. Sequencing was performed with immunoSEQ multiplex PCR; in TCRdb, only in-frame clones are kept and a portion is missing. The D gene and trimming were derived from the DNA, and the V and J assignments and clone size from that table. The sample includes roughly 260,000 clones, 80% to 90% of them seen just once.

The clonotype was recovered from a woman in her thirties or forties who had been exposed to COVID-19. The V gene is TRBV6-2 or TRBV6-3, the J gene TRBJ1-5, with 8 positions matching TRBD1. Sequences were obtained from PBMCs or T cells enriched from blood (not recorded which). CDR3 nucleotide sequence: TGTGCCAGCAGTTACACGGCGCCCCGACAGGGGAGTAGCAATCAGCCCCAGCATTTT. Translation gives CASSYTAPRQGSSNQPQHF.